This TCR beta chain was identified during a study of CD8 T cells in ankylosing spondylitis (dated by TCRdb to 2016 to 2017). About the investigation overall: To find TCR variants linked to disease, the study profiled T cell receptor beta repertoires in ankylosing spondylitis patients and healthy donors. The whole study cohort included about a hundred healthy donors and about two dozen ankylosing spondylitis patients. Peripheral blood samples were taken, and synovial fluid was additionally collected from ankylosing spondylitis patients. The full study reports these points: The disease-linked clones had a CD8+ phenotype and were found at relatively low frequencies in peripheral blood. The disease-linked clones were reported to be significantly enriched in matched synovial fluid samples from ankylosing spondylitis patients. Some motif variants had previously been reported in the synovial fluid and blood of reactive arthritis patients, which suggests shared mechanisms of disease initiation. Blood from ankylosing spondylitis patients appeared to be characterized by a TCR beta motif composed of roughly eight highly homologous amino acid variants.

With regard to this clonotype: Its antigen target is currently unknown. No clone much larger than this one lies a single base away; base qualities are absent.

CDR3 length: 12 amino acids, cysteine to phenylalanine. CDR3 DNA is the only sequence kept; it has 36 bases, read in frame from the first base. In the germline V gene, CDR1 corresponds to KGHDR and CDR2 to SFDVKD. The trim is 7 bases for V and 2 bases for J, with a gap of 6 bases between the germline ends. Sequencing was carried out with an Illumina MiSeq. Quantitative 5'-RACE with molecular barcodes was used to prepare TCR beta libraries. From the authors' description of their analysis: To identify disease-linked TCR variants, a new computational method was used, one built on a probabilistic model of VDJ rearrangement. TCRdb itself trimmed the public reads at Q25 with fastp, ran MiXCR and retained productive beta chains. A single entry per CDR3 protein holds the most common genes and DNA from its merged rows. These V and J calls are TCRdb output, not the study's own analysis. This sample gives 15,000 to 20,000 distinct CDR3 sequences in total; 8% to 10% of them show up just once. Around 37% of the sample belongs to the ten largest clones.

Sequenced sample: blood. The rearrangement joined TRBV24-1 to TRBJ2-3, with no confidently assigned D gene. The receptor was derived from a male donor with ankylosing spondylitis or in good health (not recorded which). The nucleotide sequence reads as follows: TGTGCCACCAGCCTCAACACAGATACGCAGTATTTT. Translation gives CATSLNTDTQYF.